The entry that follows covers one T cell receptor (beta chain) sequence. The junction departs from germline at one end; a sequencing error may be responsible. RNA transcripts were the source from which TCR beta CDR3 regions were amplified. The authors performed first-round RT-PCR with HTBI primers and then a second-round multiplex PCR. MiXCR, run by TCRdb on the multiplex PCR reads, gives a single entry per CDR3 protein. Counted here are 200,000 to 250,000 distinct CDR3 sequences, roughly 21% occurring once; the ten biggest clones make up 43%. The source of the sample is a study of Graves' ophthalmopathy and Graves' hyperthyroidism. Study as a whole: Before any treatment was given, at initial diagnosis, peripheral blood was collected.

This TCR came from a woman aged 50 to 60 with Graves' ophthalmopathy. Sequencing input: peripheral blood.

CDR3 DNA: TGTTCCAGCAGTTTCTCAGGTTTGACTAGCGGGAAGGACCGGGAGCTGTTTTTT. Translation: CSSSFSGLTSGKDRELFF. The rearrangement joins TRBV28 to TRBJ2-2; 11 nucleotides align to TRBD2. Germline V CDR1 and CDR2: MDHEN, SYDVKM. This CDR3 is 18 amino acids long.